One and the same sample provided the 27 T cell receptor beta chains below, sequenced in a study of beta chain features in type 1 diabetes. Broader study findings: A moderate, significant TCRB CDR3 shortening appeared in type 1 diabetes across four CD4+ subsets.

The antigens these receptors bind are not known. The isolated RNA, all of it, was reverse transcribed, so expressed TCRB transcripts were what got sequenced. The method was immunoSEQ multiplex PCR; TCRdb's version includes in-frame clones alone and lacks a portion of them. This table holds around 140,000 clones, 10% to 15% found once. The sample was central memory CD4+ T cells from blood. These receptor sequences come from a man aged 18 to 29 with type 1 diabetes.

V and J are TRBV2 and TRBJ2-2; D call uncertain. CDR1 and CDR2 from the germline V gene are SNHLY and FYNNEI. The CDR3 runs 13 residues. Trimming took 5 bases from V and 5 from J, leaving 9 bases between them. The CDR3 here is CASSYQETGELFF. The CDR3 DNA is TGTGCCAGCAGTTACCAGGAAACCGGGGAGCTGTTTTTT.

This clone was seen only a few times. The rearrangement links TRBV19 to TRBJ1-1, with D unresolved. The CDR3 covers 12 residues. The V gene lost 7 bases and the J gene lost 2 bases, with 8 bases spanning the gap. Per germline, CDR1 LNHDA and CDR2 SQIVND (reference sequence). CDR3 in DNA: TGTGCCAGTACCCGGCTTAACACTGAAGCTTTCTTT. Residues: CASTRLNTEAFF. The full variable domain, with the rest looked up from reference TRBV19 and TRBJ1-1, is DGGITQSPKYLFRKEGQNVTLSCEQNLNHDAMYWYRQDPGQGLRLIYYSQIVNDFQKGDIAEGYSVSREKKESFPLTVTSAQKNPTAFYLCASTRLNTEAFFGQGTRLTVV.

The rearrangement joins TRBV6-1 to TRBJ1-1, with unresolved D. Germline V CDR1 and CDR2: MNHNS, SASEGT. Trimming shortened V by 4 bases and J by 5 bases, and 8 bases separated the two germline ends. CDR3 length: 12 residues. Here the CDR3 DNA reads TGTGCCAGCAGTGGAATACTTACTGAAGCTTTCTTT. It codes for CASSGILTEAFF.

This clone was seen a handful of times. The V call is TRBV7-8, the J call TRBJ2-2; 9 positions agree with TRBD1. The CDR3 runs to 14 residues. The V and J ends lost 3 bases and 12 bases, in that order; junction bases with no gene match: 8. From germline, CDR1 is SGHVS and CDR2 FQNEAQ. CDR3 DNA: TGTGCCAGCAGCTTGGGGACAGGGAAGAGAAAGCTGTTTTTT. Translating gives CASSLGTGKRKLFF.

J is TRBJ1-2 and V is TRBV7-9, with D uncertain. The CDR3 has 15 amino acids. Germline V gives CDR1 SEHNR, CDR2 FQNEAQ (reference sequence). V lost 1 base and J 0 bases, leaving 9 bases between the germline ends. CDR3 region: CASSLDEGSNYGYTF. For the CDR3, the DNA is TGTGCCAGCAGCTTAGACGAGGGATCTAACTATGGCTACACCTTC.

This chain uses TRBV23-1 with TRBJ1-3; D is uncertain. TRBV23-1 qualifies as an ORF whose function is uncertain. The CDR3 spans 13 residues. Trimming removed 7 bases from V and 3 bases from J, with 10 bases in between. The CDR3 protein is CASTAYFGNTIYF. The CDR3 region has the DNA TGCGCCAGCACCGCTTATTTTGGAAACACCATATATTTT.

This clone was observed a few times. The chain combines TRBV30 with TRBJ1-2; D call uncertain. Trimming shortened V by 7 bases and J by 6 bases, and 30 bases separated the two germline ends. The CDR3 totals 17 residues. Germline CDR1 and CDR2: GTSNPN and SVGIG (reference sequence). The CDR3 sequence: CALIKIKTGLSPNGYTF. In nucleotides, the CDR3 is TGTGCCTTGATTAAGATCAAAACGGGCCTCAGTCCGAATGGCTACACCTTC.

The genes are TRBV6-5 and TRBJ2-2; 8 bases are shared with TRBD1. This CDR3 spans 14 amino acids. The germline gives CDR1 MNHEY, CDR2 SVGAGI. With V trimmed by 6 bases and J by 6 bases, 6 bases remained unmatched. CDR3 bases: TGTGCCAGCAGAGAGACAGGGGAAGCCGGGGAGCTGTTTTTT. Translating it yields CASRETGEAGELFF.

This clone was observed many times. Here the CDR3 reads CASRSGPEQYF. As DNA, the CDR3 is TGTGCCAGCAGATCTGGCCCCGAGCAGTACTTC. V usage is TRBV28 and J usage is TRBJ2-7; no clear D. Trimming pared 6 bases from V and 6 bases from J, leaving 9 bases between. The CDR3 spans 11 residues. The germline V gene has CDR1 MDHEN and CDR2 SYDVKM.

This clone has more than one count but fewer than ten. The chain has TRBV5-1 and TRBJ2-5; D might be TRBD1 (6 bases). The germline V and J ends were trimmed by 4 bases and 1 base, with 11 bases remaining between them. The CDR3 runs to 14 residues. Germline assignment: CDR1 SGHRS and CDR2 YFSETQ. CDR3 sequence reads: CASSDGQPQETQYF. Here the CDR3 DNA reads TGCGCCAGCAGCGATGGACAGCCCCAAGAGACCCAGTACTTC.

The rearrangement joins TRBV11-3 to TRBJ2-2; maybe TRBD2 (6 bases). Germline V lookup: CDR1 SGHNT, CDR2 YENEEA. There are 16 residues in the CDR3. The V gene lost 5 bases and the J gene lost 0 bases, with 13 bases spanning the gap. The CDR3 sequence is CASSPRTGANTGELFF. For the CDR3, the DNA is TGTGCCAGCAGCCCCCGGACGGGAGCGAACACCGGGGAGCTGTTTTTT.

The chain has TRBV7-3 and TRBJ1-1; no definite D call. Looked up from germline, CDR1 is SGHTA and CDR2 is FQGTGA. Deletions cut 2 bases from V and 0 bases from J, with 4 bases between. The CDR3 is made up of 13 amino acids. In nucleotides, the CDR3 is TGTGCCAGCAGCTTAGACCTGAACACTGAAGCTTTCTTT. Protein: CASSLDLNTEAFF.

This clone was counted only a few times. The gene calls are TRBV11-2 and TRBJ2-5; D not resolved. This CDR3 is built from 14 residues. CDR1 SGHAT and CDR2 FQNNGV come from the germline V gene. With 0 bases removed from V and 2 bases from J, the gap between germline ends came to 7 bases. The CDR3 sequence: CASSLERRQETQYF. The CDR3, as DNA: TGTGCCAGCAGCTTAGAGAGGCGGCAAGAGACCCAGTACTTC.

This clone has just a few counts. V usage is TRBV29-1 and J usage is TRBJ1-1; TRBD1 matches at 8 bases. The germline gives CDR1 SQVTM, CDR2 ANQGSEA. The CDR3 consists of 13 residues. Losses at the gene ends were 7 bases for V and 3 bases for J; bases not matched to a gene: 7. The CDR3 spells CSALTGVDTEAFF. CDR3 DNA sequence: TGCAGCGCATTGACAGGGGTGGACACTGAAGCTTTCTTT.

This clone showed up just a few times. J is TRBJ1-6 and V is TRBV6-5; TRBD1 matches 9 bases. Germline V lookup: CDR1 MNHEY, CDR2 SVGAGI. The CDR3 is 15 amino acids. The V gene end was trimmed by 6 bases and the J gene end by 10 bases; junction bases not matched to a gene: 10. CDR3 sequence reads: CASSPGTGTFSPLHF. In DNA form, the CDR3 reads TGTGCCAGCAGCCCCGGGACAGGGACATTCTCACCCCTCCACTTT.

This clone occurred a few times. The chain couples TRBV4-1 to TRBJ1-1; D gene unclear. From germline, CDR1 is MGHRA and CDR2 YSYEKL. CDR3 length: 16 residues. Trimming pared 1 base from V and 3 bases from J, leaving 15 bases between. The CDR3 nucleotides are TGCGCCAGCAGCCAAGTAGACCTGATCGTGTACACTGAAGCTTTCTTT. Translated: CASSQVDLIVYTEAFF.

The chain uses TRBV10-1 and TRBJ2-1, with D unclear. Trimming removed 3 bases at V and 6 bases at J, with 6 bases between. CDR3 size: 12 residues. CDR1 and CDR2 from the germline V gene are WNHNN and SYGVQD (reference sequence). Here the CDR3 DNA reads TGCGCCAGCAGTGACAACCCCAATGAGCAGTTCTTC. This translates into CASSDNPNEQFF.

This clone has a handful of counts. The genes are TRBV28 and TRBJ1-2, with a tentative D call TRBD1 (6 bases). CDR1 is MDHEN and CDR2 is SYDVKM in the germline V gene. V dropped 2 bases and J dropped 1 base, with 8 bases sitting between them. The CDR3 is 14 amino acids. CDR3 DNA: TGTGCCAGCAGTTTACAACAGGGTAACTATGGCTACACCTTC. Residues: CASSLQQGNYGYTF.

The chain is built from TRBV5-1 and TRBJ2-3; TRBD1 might be the D (5 bases). V was trimmed by 4 bases and J by 4 bases, leaving 13 bases between them. The germline CDR1 and CDR2 sequences are SGHRS and YFSETQ. This CDR3 has 14 amino acids. The CDR3 bases are TGCGCCAGCAGCCCGACAGCTCCCCCAGATACGCAGTATTTT. Translation gives CASSPTAPPDTQYF.

Only a few counts were recorded for this clone. The chain has TRBV18 and TRBJ2-7; D is undetermined. The CDR3 is 12 residues long. The germline CDR1 and CDR2 sequences are KGHSH and LQKENI. Trimming shortened V by 3 bases and J by 4 bases, and 7 bases separated the two germline ends. The DNA of the CDR3 is TGTGCCAGCTCACCTACCGCGTACGAGCAGTACTTC. Its protein product is CASSPTAYEQYF.

The chain is built from TRBV27 and TRBJ2-7; D ambiguous. Per germline, CDR1 MNHEY and CDR2 SMNVEV (reference sequence). V was cut by 2 bases and J by 2 bases, with 10 bases left in between. The CDR3 totals 14 residues. This CDR3 reads CASSLGRFTYEQYF. Written as DNA, the CDR3 is TGTGCCAGCAGTTTAGGACGGTTTACCTACGAGCAGTACTTC.

In this sample, this clone turned up a few times. A much larger clone lies a single base off, so this may be a read error. In the same sample, other DNA sequences code for this CDR3. This chain links TRBV11-2 with TRBJ2-3, with 11 bases that match TRBD2. The trim removed 5 bases at V and 1 base at J, leaving 2 bases unmatched. CDR1 and CDR2 (germline): SGHAT, FQNNGV. The CDR3 is 15 residues long. In DNA, the CDR3 is TGTGCCAGCAGCCCACTAGCGGGGGGCACAGATACGCAGTATTTT. Amino acids: CASSPLAGGTDTQYF.

This clone turned up a few times. J is TRBJ1-2 and V is TRBV2, with 8 positions matching TRBD1. V shed 3 bases, J shed 8 bases, and the junction held 5 bases outside the gene matches. Germline CDR1 and CDR2: SNHLY and FYNNEI. The CDR3 extends over 13 amino acids. The CDR3 nucleotides read TGTGCCAGCAGTGATACAGACAGGGGCGGCTACACCTTC. It codes for CASSDTDRGGYTF.

This clone appeared a few times. J is TRBJ1-2 and V is TRBV27; perhaps TRBD1 as D (5 bases). The V gene lost 8 bases and the J gene lost 3 bases, with 13 bases spanning the gap. The CDR3 runs 13 residues. Germline-derived CDR1 and CDR2 are MNHEY and SMNVEV (reference sequence). CDR3 DNA: TGTGCCAGCGGCCACAAGGGGCACTATGGCTACACCTTC. Translated: CASGHKGHYGYTF.

The sample holds a few counts of this clone. V gene TRBV21-1 combines with J gene TRBJ2-7; the D segment call TRBD1 is taken from the table without a DNA check. TRBV21-1 is tagged as a pseudogene. The CDR3 sequence is 16 residues long. In nucleotides, the CDR3 is TGTGCCAGCAGCGGCCGGACAGGGAGGACCTCCTACGAGCAGTACTTC. Amino acids: CASSGRTGRTSYEQYF.

The table lists this clone with many counts. J is TRBJ2-3 and V is TRBV7-3; D call uncertain. Looked up from germline, CDR1 is SGHTA and CDR2 is FQGTGA. This CDR3 spans 14 amino acids. The V end was cut by 0 bases, the J end by 6 bases, with 10 bases between. CDR3: CASSLTSAADTQYF. CDR3 coding DNA: TGTGCCAGCAGCTTAACATCGGCGGCGGATACGCAGTATTTT.

This clone was detected only a few times. Within the sample, other DNA sequences also encode this same CDR3. This chain joins TRBV7-2 and TRBJ1-1; no definite D call. CDR3 size: 13 residues. The ends were cut back, 1 base at V and 5 bases at J, with 8 bases in the middle. Germline CDR1 reads SGHTA; CDR2 reads FQGNSA. The CDR3 protein is CASSLEEGTEAFF. CDR3 bases: TGTGCCAGCAGCTTAGAGGAGGGAACTGAAGCTTTCTTT.